This T cell receptor (beta chain) was sequenced for a study of post-analysis software for immune sequencing data (dated by TCRdb to between 2014 and 2016). Study-wide context: Relapsing-remitting, secondary progressive and progressive-relapsing multiple sclerosis were recorded as disease courses, and subtype annotation was lacking for some patients. The patient repertoires were set against about 12 previously published healthy control repertoires from donors whose ages ranged from 6 to 25 years. A subset of samples was prepared in parallel using single-end sample barcoding, then pooled and co-amplified after Illumina adapter ligation.

To demonstrate the VDJtools post-analysis software, the study profiled TCR beta repertoires from the peripheral blood of about a dozen young patients with multiple sclerosis. The multiple sclerosis patients were children and adolescents between roughly 6 and 17 years of age. Turning to this clonotype: It has no known antigen specificity. Base-call qualities are not available, and no considerably larger clone is one nucleotide away.

At the junction V is shortened by 2 bases and J by 6 bases, with 5 bases in between. The germline V gene (reference sequence) yields LGHDT for CDR1 and YNNKEL for CDR2. Its CDR3 holds 11 amino acids, cysteine through phenylalanine. Only the CDR3 DNA is retained, 33 bases long and in frame from the first base. What the work shows at the level of the full study, not this receptor alone: Roughly 5 TRBV segments, including TRBV5-6, TRBV5-1 and TRBV20-1, were significantly more frequent in patients than controls. When samples were clustered directly using the F measure, samples prepared in the same batch co-clustered strongly, which prompted a batch-effect correction. The multiple sclerosis patient group was slightly younger than the control group. Normalized Chao1 diversity was significantly lower in multiple sclerosis patients than controls, suggesting substantial peripheral T-cell clonal expansion.

Library method: PCR. Sequencing was carried out with an Illumina HiSeq 2500. Unique molecular identifiers were incorporated into TCR beta cDNA libraries to reduce PCR and sequencing biases. Per 1 to 10 million input T cells, some 500,000 cDNA molecules were obtained, such that each molecule approximated one T cell. The patient libraries were prepared and sequenced with the same protocol used for the earlier healthy control dataset. Within a given batch, samples were prepared together, multiplexed and sequenced on the same HiSeq lane. The authors' pipeline ran thus. Raw barcoded reads were processed with MIGEC, discarding single-read molecular identifier groups before consensus assembly and CDR3 extraction. Clonotype tables were post-analysed with VDJtools, normalizing diversity by down-sampling all datasets to the smallest sample size. In repertoire overlap clustering, CDR3 amino acid sequences, but not nucleotide sequences, were matched to correct batch-related cross-sample contamination. TCRdb handled the public reads itself, with Q25 trimming in fastp and clone calling in MiXCR, and kept productive beta chains. Rows with a matching CDR3 protein are joined into one entry that keeps the most common DNA and genes. V and J calls and clone size were set by TCRdb, not the authors. Within this sample are hundreds of thousands of distinct CDR3 sequences, with 59% of them counted one time only. The ten largest make up 11% of the sample.

The sequence links TRBV3-1 to TRBJ2-7, with no confident D gene call. Material for sequencing was blood. The source of this sequence is a girl aged 2-15 years with multiple sclerosis. Read as DNA, the sequence is TGTGCCAGCAGCCAACTTGCCGAGCAGTACTTC. Translation gives CASSQLAEQYF.